A single sample is the source of the 17 T cell receptor beta chains below, sequenced in a study of T cell responses to AZD1222 COVID-19 vaccine (dated by TCRdb to the early 2020s). Libraries were prepared through the immunoSEQ multiplex PCR assay. The clones in this table, taken by TCRdb from immuneACCESS, are in-frame only. Not every clone is retained; where verified, under half of the shortfall comes from an unresolved V gene, and the cause of the rest is unknown. This sample gives about 150,000 clones in total; approximately 89% of them show up just once. The ten largest clones take up roughly 1.8% of the sample. The label giving this sample's time point can be read as: about 28 days (+/-7) after the second vaccine dose. The specimen comprised peripheral blood, sampled 28 days after the second AZD1222 dose. These TCRs come from an adult who received the AZD1222 COVID-19 vaccine.

This sequence joins TRBV25-1 and TRBJ2-1; 7 bases fit TRBD2. V was pared by 5 bases and J by 0 bases, with 7 bases of the junction left unmatched. The CDR3 covers 16 residues. CDR1 is MGHDK and CDR2 is SYGVNS in the germline V gene. The CDR3 DNA sequence: TGTGCCAGCAGTCCCCTAGCGGTTTACTCCTACAATGAGCAGTTCTTC. This sequence encodes CASSPLAVYSYNEQFF. The full variable domain, with the rest looked up from reference TRBV25-1 and TRBJ2-1, is EADIYQTPRYLVIGTGKKITLECSQTMGHDKMYWYQQDPGMELHLIHYSYGVNSTEKGDLSSESTVSRIRTEHFPLTLESARPSHTSQYLCASSPLAVYSYNEQFFGPGTRLTVL.

Only one count was recorded for this clone. The chain combines TRBV6-2 or TRBV6-3 with TRBJ2-2; 10 bases line up with TRBD1. The CDR3 sequence is 15 residues long. Germline CDR1 reads MNHEY; CDR2 reads SVGEGT. Germline trimming cut 5 bases from V and 6 bases from J; bases unmatched to any gene: 6. CDR3 sequence reads: CASSRRDRGPGELFF. Here the CDR3 DNA reads TGTGCCAGCAGTCGCCGGGACAGGGGCCCCGGGGAGCTGTTTTTT.

The gene calls are TRBV30 and TRBJ2-1, with D tentatively TRBD2 (6 bases). Germline CDR1 is GTSNPN and CDR2 is SVGIG (reference sequence). V lost 3 bases and J 0 bases, leaving 18 bases between the germline ends. The CDR3 sequence is 17 residues long. CDR3 coding DNA: TGTGCCTGGAGGGGGGGTAAGACCCCAACCTCCTACAATGAGCAGTTCTTC. Its translation: CAWRGGKTPTSYNEQFF.

The CDR3 DNA reads as TGCGCCAGCAGCTTGGGGGTCCAGGTTCTCACTGAAGCTTTCTTT. This sequence encodes CASSLGVQVLTEAFF. This chain joins TRBV5-1 and TRBJ1-1; D call uncertain. V was cut by 0 bases and J by 4 bases, with 13 bases left in between. The CDR3 totals 15 residues. Germline V CDR1 and CDR2: SGHRS, YFSETQ.

V usage is TRBV28 and J usage is TRBJ1-5, with D unclear. The CDR3 spans 15 residues. Between the trimmed V and J ends, which lost 6 bases and 3 bases, there was a span of 15 bases. Germline V gene lookup returns CDR1 MDHEN and CDR2 SYDVKM. CDR3 DNA: TGTGCCAGCAGCATATTAAGCAAGGACAATCAGCCCCAGCATTTT. Translation gives CASSILSKDNQPQHF.

The rearrangement links TRBV2 to TRBJ1-5; D might be TRBD1 (6 bases). The CDR3 is made up of 14 amino acids. Looked up from germline, CDR1 is SNHLY and CDR2 is FYNNEI. V was cut by 7 bases and J by 3 bases, with 13 bases left in between. The CDR3 coding sequence is TGTGCCAGCACGGTGGGACAACACAATCAGCCCCAGCATTTT. It yields the protein CASTVGQHNQPQHF.

This clone occurred once. The chain carries TRBV5-1 and TRBJ2-1, with D maybe TRBD2 (5 bases). From germline, CDR1 is SGHRS and CDR2 YFSETQ. This CDR3 comprises 17 residues. V was trimmed by 4 bases and J by 4 bases, leaving 21 bases between them. The CDR3 DNA sequence: TGCGCCAGCAGCCCAGTCCCTAGCCCCGAGTCGTACAATGAGCAGTTCTTC. The encoded protein is CASSPVPSPESYNEQFF.

The chain has TRBV21-1 and TRBJ2-2; the table's D call of TRBD2 was not tested on the DNA. TRBV21-1 is a known pseudogene. The CDR3 length is 15 residues. The CDR3 nucleotides are TGTGCCAGCAGCAAAGTGAGAGGCGGGGCCGGGGAGCTGTTTTTT. Its translation: CASSKVRGGAGELFF.

The chain links TRBV2 to TRBJ1-1; the D gene is possibly TRBD1 (5 bases). CDR3 length: 14 residues. With 5 bases removed from V and 2 bases from J, the gap between germline ends came to 12 bases. The V gene's germline CDR1 is SNHLY and CDR2 FYNNEI. The CDR3 spells CASSPRQRNTEAFF. For the CDR3, the DNA is TGTGCCAGCAGTCCCCGACAGAGAAACACTGAAGCTTTCTTT.

V usage is TRBV19 and J usage is TRBJ1-3; D is unresolved. Germline V CDR1 and CDR2: LNHDA, SQIVND (reference sequence). Deletions cut 0 bases from V and 5 bases from J, with 20 bases between. The CDR3 length is 18 residues. Here the CDR3 DNA reads TGTGCCAGTAGTATAGATGAGCGGGTGGTTCGAACCAGAAACACCATATATTTT. Protein product: CASSIDERVVRTRNTIYF.

This chain joins TRBV28 and TRBJ2-4; tentative D call: TRBD1 (6 bases). Trimming shortened V by 5 bases and J by 1 base, and 9 bases separated the two germline ends. The length of the CDR3 is 14 residues. CDR1 and CDR2 from the germline V gene are MDHEN and SYDVKM. The CDR3 protein is CASSPTGAKNIQYF. The CDR3 nucleotides read TGTGCCAGCAGTCCTACAGGGGCCAAAAACATTCAGTACTTC.

This chain joins TRBV28 and TRBJ1-2, with D unresolved. The CDR3 covers 14 residues. Trimming left V 2 bases short and J 4 bases short, with 11 bases between. Germline CDR1 and CDR2: MDHEN and SYDVKM. The CDR3 DNA is TGTGCCAGCAGTTTAGACGGACTCTTCTATGGCTACACCTTC. As protein: CASSLDGLFYGYTF.

The gene calls are TRBV7-9 and TRBJ1-1, with D possibly matching TRBD1 (5 bases). Germline V gene sequence: CDR1 SEHNR, CDR2 FQNEAQ (reference sequence). The V end lost 0 bases, the J end lost 12 bases, and 20 bases lay between the germline ends. The CDR3 is 15 residues long. The CDR3: CASSLAPGPLTRPFF. The DNA of the CDR3 is TGTGCCAGCAGCTTAGCCCCGGGACCCTTAACCCGACCTTTCTTT.

The V and J genes are TRBV2 and TRBJ1-6; TRBD1 is a possible D gene (6 bases). The germline V gene has CDR1 SNHLY and CDR2 FYNNEI. Trimming removed 7 bases at V and 10 bases at J, with 20 bases between. This CDR3 spans 15 amino acids. CDR3 DNA sequence: TGTGCCAGCAAGCCCGCGTGGGGGGGGCAATCACCCCTCCACTTT. Protein: CASKPAWGGQSPLHF.

This clone came up a few times. The rearrangement joins TRBV7-3 to TRBJ2-5; 10 positions agree with TRBD2. CDR1 and CDR2 (germline): SGHTA, FQGTGA. The CDR3 spans 16 residues. V shed 2 bases and J 5 bases; nucleotides not matched to a gene: 8. The CDR3 here is CASSLRASGSLETQYF. The CDR3 DNA reads TGTGCCAGCAGCTTACGGGCTAGCGGGAGCTTGGAGACCCAGTACTTC.

The chain is built from TRBV21-1 and TRBJ1-5. TRBV21-1 is noted as a pseudogene. The CDR3 has 16 residues. The chain's CDR3 is CASNTREGQKDQPQHF. CDR3 DNA sequence: TGTGCCAGCAATACGAGGGAGGGACAGAAAGATCAGCCCCAGCATTTT.

In DNA form, the CDR3 reads TGTGCCACCAGCAGAAGACAGGGGGTCTACGAGCAGTACTTC. This sequence encodes CATSRRQGVYEQYF. The gene calls are TRBV15 and TRBJ2-7, with TRBD1 matching over 9 bases. CDR1 and CDR2 (germline): LNHNV, YYDKDF (reference sequence). The CDR3 runs to 14 residues. V trimming: 2 bases; J trimming: 3 bases; junction bases outside the gene matches: 2.